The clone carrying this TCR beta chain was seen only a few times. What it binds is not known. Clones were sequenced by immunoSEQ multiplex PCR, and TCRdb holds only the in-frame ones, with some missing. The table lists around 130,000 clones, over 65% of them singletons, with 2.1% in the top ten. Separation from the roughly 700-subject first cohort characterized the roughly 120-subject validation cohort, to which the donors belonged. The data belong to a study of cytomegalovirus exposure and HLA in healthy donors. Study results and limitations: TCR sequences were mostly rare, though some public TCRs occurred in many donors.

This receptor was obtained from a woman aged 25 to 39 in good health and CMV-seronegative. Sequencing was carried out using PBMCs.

The CDR3 spells CASSPNPLRGTEAFF. The CDR3 coding sequence is TGTGCCAGCTCACCAAATCCCCTGCGGGGGACTGAAGCTTTCTTT. The chain has TRBV18 and TRBJ1-1; D is perhaps TRBD1 (5 bases). V lost 2 bases to trimming and J lost 5 bases, with 15 bases between them. The CDR3 totals 15 residues. Per the germline V gene, CDR1 is KGHSH and CDR2 is LQKENI.